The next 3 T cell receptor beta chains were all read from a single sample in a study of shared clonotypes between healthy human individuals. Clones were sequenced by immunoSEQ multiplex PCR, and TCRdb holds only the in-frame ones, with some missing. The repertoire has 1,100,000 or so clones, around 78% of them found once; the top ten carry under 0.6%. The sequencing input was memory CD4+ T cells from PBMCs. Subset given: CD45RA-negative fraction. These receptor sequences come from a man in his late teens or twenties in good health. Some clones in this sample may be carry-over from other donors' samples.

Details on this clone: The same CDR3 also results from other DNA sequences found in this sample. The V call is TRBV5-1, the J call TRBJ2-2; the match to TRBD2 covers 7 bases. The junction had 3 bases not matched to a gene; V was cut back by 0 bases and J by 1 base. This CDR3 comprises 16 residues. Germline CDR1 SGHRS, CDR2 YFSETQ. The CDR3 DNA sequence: TGCGCCAGCAGCTTGGGGCTAGCGGAGAACACCGGGGAGCTGTTTTTT. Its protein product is CASSLGLAENTGELFF.

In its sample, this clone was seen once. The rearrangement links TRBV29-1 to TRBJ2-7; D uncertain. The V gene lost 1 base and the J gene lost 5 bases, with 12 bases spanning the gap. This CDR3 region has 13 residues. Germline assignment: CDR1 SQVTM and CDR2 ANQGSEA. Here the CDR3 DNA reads TGCAGCGTTGAAGTCCAGCTTAGAGACGAGCAGTACTTC. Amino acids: CSVEVQLRDEQYF.

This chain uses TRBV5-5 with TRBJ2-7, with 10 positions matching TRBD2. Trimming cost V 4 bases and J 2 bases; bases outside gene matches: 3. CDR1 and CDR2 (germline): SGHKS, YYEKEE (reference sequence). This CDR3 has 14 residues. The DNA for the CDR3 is TGTGCCAGCAGCCTAGCGGGAGATCCCTACGAGCAGTACTTC. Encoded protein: CASSLAGDPYEQYF.